The 5 T cell receptor beta chains below were found in one sample sequenced in a study of radiotherapy plus CTLA-4 blockade in lung cancer. The repertoire was sequenced with immunoSEQ multiplex PCR; TCRdb's copy has only in-frame clones and lacks some. The sample lists roughly 130,000 clones, 70% to 90% occurring once. The starting material was peripheral blood, obtained from a patient treated with radiotherapy plus ipilimumab. These receptors were collected from a human donor with non-small cell lung cancer that progressed on radiotherapy plus ipilimumab.

This clone has just one count. The CDR3 DNA is TGTGCCAGCAGCCAAGGGGACAAAGCCTACGAGCAGTACTTC. Its translation: CASSQGDKAYEQYF. V usage is TRBV4-2 and J usage is TRBJ2-7; possibly TRBD1 for D (6 bases). This CDR3 has 14 amino acids. Germline lookup yields CDR1 LGHNA and CDR2 YNFKEQ. The germline V and J ends were trimmed by 1 base and 2 bases, with 9 bases remaining between them.

The V and J genes are TRBV2 and TRBJ2-1; maybe TRBD2 (6 bases). The germline CDR1 and CDR2 sequences are SNHLY and FYNNEI. The CDR3 consists of 13 residues. Trimming stripped 3 bases from V and 6 bases from J, with 9 bases between. DNA for the CDR3: TGTGCCAGCAGTGAGGTGGAGGGCAATGAGCAGTTCTTC. It codes for CASSEVEGNEQFF.

This clone showed up just once. The V call is TRBV2, the J call TRBJ2-1, with 14 bases lining up with TRBD2. The CDR3 consists of 16 residues. Germline V gene lookup returns CDR1 SNHLY and CDR2 FYNNEI. J lost 9 bases, V lost 1 base, and 5 bases had no gene match. This chain's CDR3 is CASSEVGLAGGAEQFF. The DNA of the CDR3 is TGTGCCAGCAGTGAAGTAGGACTAGCGGGAGGAGCTGAGCAGTTCTTC.

The chain couples TRBV5-4 to TRBJ1-3; the D is unclear. V was cut by 2 bases and J by 4 bases, with 7 bases left in between. The CDR3 totals 13 residues. CDR1 and CDR2 (germline): SGHNT, YYREEE (reference sequence). CDR3: CASSFLGGNTIYF. CDR3 in DNA: TGTGCCAGCAGCTTTCTAGGGGGAAACACCATATATTTT.

The chain recombines TRBV7-9 with TRBJ2-7; 12 bases align to TRBD2. V dropped 5 bases and J dropped 2; count of bases not matched to a gene: 1. The CDR3 loop spans 14 amino acids. CDR1 is SEHNR and CDR2 is FQNEAQ in the germline V gene (reference sequence). For the CDR3, the DNA is TGTGCCAGCAGCAGGACTAGCGGGGCCTACGAGCAGTACTTC. Translation gives CASSRTSGAYEQYF.